Sequencing of this T cell receptor (beta chain) was carried out in a study of T cells of healthy individuals. This clonotype was counted at least ten times. CDR1 is LGHDT, CDR2 YNNKEL, per germline (reference sequence). The CDR3 length is 15 residues. The ends were cut back, 3 bases at V and 3 bases at J, with 13 bases in the middle. Each CDR3 protein is one row after TCRdb ran MiXCR on the 5' RACE reads. The table includes some 39,000 distinct CDR3 sequences, more than 4.5% detected once. The rearrangement uses TRBV3-1 and TRBJ2-3; unclear D gene. The sequence derives from a human donor in good health. For the CDR3, the DNA is TGTGCCAGCAGCCATGGGGATCGCCCTACAGATACGCAGTATTTT. Translating it yields CASSHGDRPTDTQYF.